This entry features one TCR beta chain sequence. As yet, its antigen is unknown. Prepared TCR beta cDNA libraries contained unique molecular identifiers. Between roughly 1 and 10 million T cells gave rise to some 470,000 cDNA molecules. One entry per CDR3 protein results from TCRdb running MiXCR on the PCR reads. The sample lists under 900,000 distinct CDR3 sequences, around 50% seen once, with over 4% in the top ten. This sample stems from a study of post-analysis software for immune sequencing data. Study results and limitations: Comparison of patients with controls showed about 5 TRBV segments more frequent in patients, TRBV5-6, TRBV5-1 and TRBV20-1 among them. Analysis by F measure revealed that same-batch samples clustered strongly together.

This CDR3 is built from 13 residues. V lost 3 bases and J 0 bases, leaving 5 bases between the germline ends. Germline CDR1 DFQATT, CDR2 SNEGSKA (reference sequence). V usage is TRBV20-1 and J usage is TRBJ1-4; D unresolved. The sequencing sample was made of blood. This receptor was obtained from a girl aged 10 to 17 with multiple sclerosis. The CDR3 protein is CSASSATNEKLFF. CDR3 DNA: TGCAGTGCTAGCTCTGCAACTAATGAAAAACTGTTTTTT.